The 31 T cell receptor beta chains in this list originate from one sample, sequenced in a study of shared clonotypes between healthy human individuals. TCRdb's copy holds only in-frame clones and misses some; the assay was immunoSEQ multiplex PCR. The sample holds roughly 2,300,000 clones, under 95% seen once. Material for sequencing was naive CD4+ T cells from PBMCs. Indicated subset: CD45RA+ positively selected. The receptors derive from a man younger than 35 in good health. Some clones in this sample may be carry-over from other donors' samples.

With regard to this clone: An end of the junction differs from the germline gene, which may be a read error. Other DNA sequences of this sample code for an identical CDR3. V gene TRBV11-3 combines with J gene TRBJ2-5; 10 nucleotides agree with TRBD2. CDR3 size: 14 residues. Germline assignment: CDR1 SGHNT and CDR2 YENEEA. CDR3 sequence reads: CASSLAGGRETQYF. DNA for the CDR3: TGTGCCAGCAGTTTAGCGGGAGGTAGAGAGACCCAGTACTTC.

V and J are TRBV4-1 and TRBJ2-5; no definite D call. V was clipped by 2 bases and J by 3 bases, with 10 bases between them. This CDR3 spans 14 amino acids. CDR1 and CDR2 (germline): MGHRA, YSYEKL. The CDR3 region is CASSQTLPEETQYF. The CDR3 DNA sequence: TGCGCCAGCAGCCAAACTCTACCTGAAGAGACCCAGTACTTC.

The chain recombines TRBV6-5 with TRBJ2-1; D might be TRBD2 (6 bases). V shed 5 bases and J shed 0 bases, with 11 bases lying between them. From germline, CDR1 is MNHEY and CDR2 SVGAGI. The CDR3 has 15 amino acids. The CDR3 region has the DNA TGTGCCAGCAGTCAGATGGGGGGCTCCTACAATGAGCAGTTCTTC. Translated: CASSQMGGSYNEQFF.

This clone was found once. The J gene is TRBJ2-7, the V gene TRBV6-5, with TRBD1 matching over 9 bases. Germline assignment: CDR1 MNHEY and CDR2 SVGAGI. V shed 6 bases and J 0 bases; nucleotides not matched to a gene: 6. The CDR3 is 15 residues long. The CDR3 loop is CASRRGQGTSYEQYF. The CDR3 DNA reads as TGTGCCAGCAGGCGGGGACAGGGCACCTCCTACGAGCAGTACTTC.

The rearrangement joins TRBV2 to TRBJ2-1; TRBD2 matches 8 bases. The CDR3 contains 16 residues. Germline V lookup: CDR1 SNHLY, CDR2 FYNNEI. J gave up 0 bases and V 6 bases, and 7 bases lay outside the gene matches. The CDR3 region has the DNA TGTGCCAGCAGATTAGGACTAGCACGCTCCTACAATGAGCAGTTCTTC. Translation gives CASRLGLARSYNEQFF.

The rearrangement joins TRBV11-2 to TRBJ2-1; D perhaps matches TRBD2 (6 bases). Germline V gene lookup returns CDR1 SGHAT and CDR2 FQNNGV. The CDR3 totals 14 residues. V dropped 4 bases and J dropped 9 bases, with 16 bases sitting between them. CDR3 nucleotides: TGTGCCAGCAGCTCCCCGACTGGAGGGAGTGAGCAGTTCTTC. It translates to CASSSPTGGSEQFF.

On this clone: This sample includes further DNA sequences coding for the same CDR3. This sequence joins TRBV5-1 and TRBJ1-1; tentative D call: TRBD1 (5 bases). The V end was cut by 4 bases, the J end by 1 base, with 8 bases between. This CDR3 comprises 13 residues. Germline assignment: CDR1 SGHRS and CDR2 YFSETQ. In DNA form, the CDR3 reads TGCGCCAGCAGCCCAGGACAGAACACTGAAGCTTTCTTT. Protein: CASSPGQNTEAFF.

This chain joins TRBV7-9 and TRBJ2-3; D not resolved. Trimming left V 9 bases short and J 0 bases short, with 4 bases between. The germline V gene encodes CDR1 SEHNR and CDR2 FQNEAQ (reference sequence). The CDR3 loop spans 11 amino acids. Here the CDR3 reads CASCSTDTQYF. The CDR3 DNA reads TGTGCCAGTTGTAGCACAGATACGCAGTATTTT.

This clone appeared a single time. The J gene is TRBJ2-5, the V gene TRBV7-3; D is perhaps TRBD1 or TRBD2 (5 bases each). The V gene's germline CDR1 is SGHTA and CDR2 FQGTGA. V was cut by 5 bases and J by 1 base, with 8 bases left in between. The CDR3 spans 13 residues. CDR3 sequence reads: CASSERGQETQYF. For the CDR3, the DNA is TGTGCCAGCAGCGAGAGGGGCCAAGAGACCCAGTACTTC.

The chain uses TRBV5-1 and TRBJ2-2, with 7 bases identical to TRBD1. The germline V gene has CDR1 SGHRS and CDR2 YFSETQ. The J segment lost 0 bases and the V segment lost 4 bases, leaving 3 bases of the junction unmatched. This CDR3 is 15 amino acids long. CDR3 residues: CASSTGQSNTGELFF. In DNA form, the CDR3 reads TGCGCCAGCAGCACGGGACAGTCGAACACCGGGGAGCTGTTTTTT.

The chain combines TRBV5-1 with TRBJ2-1, with TRBD2 matching over 13 bases. The CDR3 sequence is 16 residues long. The V and J ends lost 4 bases and 8 bases, in that order; junction bases with no gene match: 9. Looked up from germline, CDR1 is SGHRS and CDR2 is YFSETQ. The CDR3 spells CASSPHGTSGMDEQFF. As DNA, the CDR3 is TGCGCCAGCAGCCCCCACGGGACTAGCGGGATGGATGAGCAGTTCTTC.

The chain employs TRBV4-1 and TRBJ2-5; 10 bases map to TRBD2. Germline trimming cut 5 bases from V and 1 base from J; bases unmatched to any gene: 4. The CDR3 spans 15 residues. Germline lookup yields CDR1 MGHRA and CDR2 YSYEKL. The CDR3 coding sequence is TGCGCCAGCAGCGCACTAGCGGGGAGCCAAGAGACCCAGTACTTC. Residues: CASSALAGSQETQYF.

The gene calls are TRBV9 and TRBJ2-7; 9 nucleotides match TRBD2. CDR3 size: 16 residues. Germline assignment: CDR1 SGDLS and CDR2 YYNGEE. V was pared by 0 bases and J by 4 bases, with 8 bases of the junction left unmatched. CDR3: CASSVGASGVTYEQYF. The CDR3 DNA is TGTGCCAGCAGCGTAGGAGCTAGCGGGGTGACTTACGAGCAGTACTTC. Combining the CDR3 with reference TRBV9 and TRBJ2-7 gives the whole variable domain DSGVTQTPKHLITATGQRVTLRCSPRSGDLSVYWYQQSLDQGLQFLIQYYNGEERAKGNILERFSAQQFPDLHSELNLSSLELGDSALYFCASSVGASGVTYEQYFGPGTRLTVT.

The chain is built from TRBV4-2 and TRBJ1-4; no firm D call. The CDR3 runs to 15 residues. Germline V gene lookup returns CDR1 LGHNA and CDR2 YNFKEQ. Trimming removed 0 bases from V and 3 bases from J, with 8 bases in between. The CDR3 loop reads CASSQDRTANEKLFF. The CDR3 nucleotides read TGTGCCAGCAGCCAAGACAGGACGGCTAATGAAAAACTGTTTTTT.

Details on this clone: This sample includes further DNA sequences coding for the same CDR3. This sequence joins TRBV28 and TRBJ2-5, with unresolved D. Germline CDR1 reads MDHEN; CDR2 reads SYDVKM. V shed 5 bases and J shed 5 bases, with 6 bases lying between them. The CDR3 has 11 residues. CDR3 in amino acids: CASSARETQYF. DNA of the CDR3: TGTGCCAGCAGTGCCAGGGAGACCCAGTACTTC.

As concerns this clone: A read error may produce the germline difference seen at one junction end. The gene calls are TRBV7-2 and TRBJ2-1; D is uncertain. The CDR3 loop spans 14 amino acids. Germline CDR1 reads SGHTA; CDR2 reads FQGNSA. The CDR3 sequence is CATSLLRAYNEQFF. DNA for the CDR3: TGTGCCACCAGCTTACTACGGGCGTACAATGAGCAGTTCTTC. Complete variable domain (other parts from reference TRBV7-2 and TRBJ2-1): GAGVSQSPSNKVTEKGKDVELRCDPISGHTALYWYRQSLGQGLEFLIYFQGNSAPDKSGLPSDRFSAERTGGSVSTLTIQRTQQEDSAVYLCATSLLRAYNEQFFGPGTRLTVL.

As regards this clone: The sample carries other DNA sequences with the same CDR3. The V and J genes are TRBV7-9 and TRBJ1-2, with a possible D match to TRBD1 (5 bases). Trimming left V 6 bases short and J 2 bases short, with 7 bases between. Germline assignment: CDR1 SEHNR and CDR2 FQNEAQ (reference sequence). CDR3 length: 12 amino acids. CDR3 loop: CASSSGNYGYTF. CDR3 sequence (DNA): TGTGCCAGCAGTTCAGGGAACTATGGCTACACCTTC.

This chain uses TRBV19 with TRBJ2-4; 8 bases are shared with TRBD1. Germline CDR1 and CDR2: LNHDA and SQIVND (reference sequence). Losses at the gene ends were 6 bases for V and 4 bases for J; bases not matched to a gene: 20. This CDR3 comprises 19 residues. The CDR3 nucleotides read TGTGCCAGTAGCCCAGGGGGCAGGGGGCTTACCCGTGAAAAAAACATTCAGTACTTC. Its protein is CASSPGGRGLTREKNIQYF.

This rearrangement joins TRBV10-3 to TRBJ2-2, with TRBD1 matching 10 bases. In germline, CDR1 is ENHRY, CDR2 SYGVKD. The CDR3 spans 15 residues. The V segment lost 7 bases and the J segment 4 bases; nucleotides outside the gene matches: 6. CDR3 nucleotide sequence: TGTGCCATCACCCAGGGACAGGGGAGCACCGGGGAGCTGTTTTTT. As protein: CAITQGQGSTGELFF.

The chain links TRBV5-4 to TRBJ1-2; D is uncertain. Trimming left V 4 bases short and J 7 bases short, with 14 bases between. CDR3 length: 13 amino acids. Germline CDR1 is SGHNT and CDR2 is YYREEE (reference sequence). The CDR3 DNA is TGTGCCAGCAGCCCGGGGTCTCCCTCTGGCTACACCTTC. Encoded protein: CASSPGSPSGYTF. The full variable domain, with the rest looked up from reference TRBV5-4 and TRBJ1-2, is ETGVTQSPTHLIKTRGQQVTLRCSSQSGHNTVSWYQQALGQGPQFIFQYYREEENGRGNFPPRFSGLQFPNYSSELNVNALELDDSALYLCASSPGSPSGYTFGSGTRLTVV.

On this clone: Other DNA sequences in this sample translate to the same CDR3. The rearrangement uses TRBV9 and TRBJ1-2; no firm D call. The CDR3 sequence is 14 residues long. The V and J ends lost 1 base and 1 base respectively, with 8 bases between them. In germline, CDR1 is SGDLS, CDR2 YYNGEE. CDR3 in amino acids: CASSVQGSNYGYTF. CDR3 DNA sequence: TGTGCCAGCAGCGTACAAGGTAGTAACTATGGCTACACCTTC.

The chain uses TRBV7-6 and TRBJ2-7; D is uncertain. V was clipped by 2 bases and J by 6 bases, with 17 bases between them. Germline V gene data show CDR1 as SGHVS and CDR2 as FNYEAQ. CDR3 length: 15 residues. The CDR3 loop reads CASSLTAALDGEQYF. The CDR3 bases are TGTGCCAGCAGCTTAACCGCCGCCCTGGACGGCGAGCAGTACTTC.

The chain is built from TRBV18 and TRBJ1-1; possible D gene TRBD1, 6 bases. Trimming removed 4 bases at V and 4 bases at J, with 10 bases between. Germline loops: CDR1 KGHSH, CDR2 LQKENI. The length of the CDR3 is 13 residues. The chain's CDR3 is CASSQTGITEAFF. The DNA of the CDR3 is TGTGCCAGCTCACAAACAGGGATCACTGAAGCTTTCTTT.

The CDR3 DNA is TGTGCCGCCGGGACCATGAATCAGCCCCAGCATTTT. Protein: CAAGTMNQPQHF. The chain joins TRBV27 to TRBJ1-5; perhaps TRBD1 as D (5 bases). The CDR3 extends over 12 amino acids. V was cut by 11 bases and J by 4 bases, with 12 bases left in between. Germline CDR1 MNHEY, CDR2 SMNVEV (reference sequence).

About this clone itself: Other DNA sequences in the sample encode the same CDR3. This chain connects TRBV7-9 to TRBJ1-5, with D maybe TRBD1 (5 bases). Trimming removed 0 bases from V and 7 bases from J, with 7 bases in between. The CDR3 spans 13 residues. Germline loops: CDR1 SEHNR, CDR2 FQNEAQ (reference sequence). This CDR3 reads CASSLAGGQPQHF. The CDR3 DNA is TGTGCCAGCAGCTTAGCGGGGGGGCAGCCCCAGCATTTT.

This chain joins TRBV6-5 and TRBJ2-2, with TRBD1 matching 7 bases. CDR1 and CDR2 from the germline V gene are MNHEY and SVGAGI. This CDR3 comprises 15 residues. Germline trimming cut 5 bases from V and 3 bases from J; bases unmatched to any gene: 6. This CDR3 reads CASSPNDRDTGELFF. The CDR3 DNA reads TGTGCCAGCAGTCCCAATGACAGGGACACCGGGGAGCTGTTTTTT.

The chain uses TRBV18 and TRBJ1-1; tentatively, D is TRBD1 (6 bases). This CDR3 comprises 15 residues. CDR1 is KGHSH, CDR2 LQKENI, per germline. The germline V and J ends were trimmed by 3 bases and 3 bases, with 14 bases remaining between them. The CDR3 nucleotides are TGTGCCAGCTCACCTCGCCGGACAGATCACACTGAAGCTTTCTTT. Translating gives CASSPRRTDHTEAFF. The whole variable domain, filled in from reference TRBV18 and TRBJ1-1, reads NAGVMQNPRHLVRRRGQEARLRCSPMKGHSHVYWYRQLPEEGLKFMVYLQKENIIDESGMPKERFSAEFPKEGPSILRIQQVVRGDSAAYFCASSPRRTDHTEAFFGQGTRLTVV.

The chain couples TRBV27 to TRBJ2-7; possible D gene TRBD2, 6 bases. The CDR3 length is 15 residues. Germline CDR1 reads MNHEY; CDR2 reads SMNVEV (reference sequence). V was pared by 4 bases and J by 0 bases, with 13 bases between. CDR3: CASSSRDLSSYEQYF. DNA of the CDR3: TGTGCCAGCAGTTCCCGGGACTTGAGCTCCTACGAGCAGTACTTC.

The chain joins TRBV5-1 to TRBJ2-3, with 8 nucleotides matching TRBD2. Germline loops: CDR1 SGHRS, CDR2 YFSETQ. CDR3 length: 16 amino acids. Germline trimming cut 7 bases from V and 2 bases from J; bases unmatched to any gene: 12. DNA for the CDR3: TGCGCCAGCTCGTGGGCCGTCGGACTAGCCACAGATACGCAGTATTTT. This sequence encodes CASSWAVGLATDTQYF.

The chain is built from TRBV15 and TRBJ1-3; the match to TRBD1 covers 7 bases. J lost 2 bases, V lost 7 bases, and 11 bases had no gene match. The CDR3 extends over 16 amino acids. In germline, CDR1 is LNHNV, CDR2 YYDKDF (reference sequence). Here the CDR3 reads CATTPGVGGTGNTIYF. The CDR3, as DNA: TGTGCCACCACCCCGGGTGTAGGGGGCACTGGAAACACCATATATTTT.

About this clone itself: Other nucleotide sequences in the sample specify the same CDR3. The chain employs TRBV9 and TRBJ2-3; maybe TRBD1 (5 bases). The CDR3 extends over 15 amino acids. The ends were cut back, 0 bases at V and 6 bases at J, with 14 bases in the middle. From germline, CDR1 is SGDLS and CDR2 YYNGEE. CDR3 protein: CASSVVSQGTDTQYF. The CDR3 DNA reads TGTGCCAGCAGCGTAGTGTCCCAGGGTACGGATACGCAGTATTTT.